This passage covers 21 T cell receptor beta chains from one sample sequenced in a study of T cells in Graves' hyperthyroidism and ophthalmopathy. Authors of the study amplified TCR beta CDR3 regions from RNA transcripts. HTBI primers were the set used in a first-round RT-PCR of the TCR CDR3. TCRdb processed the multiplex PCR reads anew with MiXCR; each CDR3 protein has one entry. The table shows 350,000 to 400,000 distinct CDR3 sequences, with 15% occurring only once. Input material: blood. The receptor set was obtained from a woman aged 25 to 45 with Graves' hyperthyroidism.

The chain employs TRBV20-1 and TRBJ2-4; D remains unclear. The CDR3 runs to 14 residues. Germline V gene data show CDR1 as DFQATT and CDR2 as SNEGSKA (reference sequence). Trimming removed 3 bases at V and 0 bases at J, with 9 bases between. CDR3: CSASPNKAKNIQYF. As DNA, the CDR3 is TGCAGTGCTAGCCCCAACAAAGCCAAAAACATTCAGTACTTC.

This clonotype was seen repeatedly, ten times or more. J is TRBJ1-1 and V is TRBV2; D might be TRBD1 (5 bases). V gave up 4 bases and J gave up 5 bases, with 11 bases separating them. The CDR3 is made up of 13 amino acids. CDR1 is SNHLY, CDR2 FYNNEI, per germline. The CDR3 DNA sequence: TGTGCCAGCAGTGGCCAGGGTGGGACTGAAGCTTTCTTT. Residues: CASSGQGGTEAFF.

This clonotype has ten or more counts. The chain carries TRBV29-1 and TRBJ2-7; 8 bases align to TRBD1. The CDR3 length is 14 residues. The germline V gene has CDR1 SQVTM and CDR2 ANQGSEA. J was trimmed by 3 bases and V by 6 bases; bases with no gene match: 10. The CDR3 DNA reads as TGCAGCGTCCTCAGGACAGGGAAGGACTACGAGCAGTACTTC. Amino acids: CSVLRTGKDYEQYF.

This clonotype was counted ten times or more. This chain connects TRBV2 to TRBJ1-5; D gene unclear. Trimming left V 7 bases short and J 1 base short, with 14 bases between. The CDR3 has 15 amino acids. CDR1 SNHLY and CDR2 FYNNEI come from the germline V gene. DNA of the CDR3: TGTGCCAGCAAAGAGGCGCGCGGAAGCAATCAGCCCCAGCATTTT. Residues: CASKEARGSNQPQHF.

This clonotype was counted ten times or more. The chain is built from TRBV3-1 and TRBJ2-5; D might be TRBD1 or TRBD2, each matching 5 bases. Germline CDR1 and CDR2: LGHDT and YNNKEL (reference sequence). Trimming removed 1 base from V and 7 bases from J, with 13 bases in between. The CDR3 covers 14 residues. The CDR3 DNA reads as TGTGCCAGCAGCCAAGTGGGGGAGATCGGGACCCAGTACTTC. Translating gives CASSQVGEIGTQYF.

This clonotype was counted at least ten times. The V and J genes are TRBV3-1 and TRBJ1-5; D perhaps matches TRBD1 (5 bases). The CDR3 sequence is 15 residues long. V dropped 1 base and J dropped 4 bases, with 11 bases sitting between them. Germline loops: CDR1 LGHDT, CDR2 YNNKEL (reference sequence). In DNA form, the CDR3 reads TGTGCCAGCAGCCAAGGGGGGACGGGGAATCAGCCCCAGCATTTT. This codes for CASSQGGTGNQPQHF.

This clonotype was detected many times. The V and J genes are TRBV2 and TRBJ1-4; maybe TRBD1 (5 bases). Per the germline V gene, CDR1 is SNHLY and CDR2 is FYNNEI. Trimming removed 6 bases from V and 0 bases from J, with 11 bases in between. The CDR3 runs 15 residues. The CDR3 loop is CASSPLGATNEKLFF. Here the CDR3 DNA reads TGTGCCAGCAGCCCTCTGGGGGCAACTAATGAAAAACTGTTTTTT.

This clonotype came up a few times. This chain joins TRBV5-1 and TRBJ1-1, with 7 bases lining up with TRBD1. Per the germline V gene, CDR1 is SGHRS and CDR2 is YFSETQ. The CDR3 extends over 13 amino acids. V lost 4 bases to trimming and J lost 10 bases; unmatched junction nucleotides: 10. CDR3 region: CASSRHRGFGAFF. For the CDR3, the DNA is TGCGCCAGCAGCAGACACAGGGGTTTTGGAGCTTTCTTT.

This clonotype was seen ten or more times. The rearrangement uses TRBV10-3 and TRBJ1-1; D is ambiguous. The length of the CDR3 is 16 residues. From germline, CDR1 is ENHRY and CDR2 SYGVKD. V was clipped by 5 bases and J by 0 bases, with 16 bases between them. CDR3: CAISQSKHEMNTEAFF. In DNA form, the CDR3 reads TGTGCCATCAGTCAAAGCAAGCACGAAATGAACACTGAAGCTTTCTTT.

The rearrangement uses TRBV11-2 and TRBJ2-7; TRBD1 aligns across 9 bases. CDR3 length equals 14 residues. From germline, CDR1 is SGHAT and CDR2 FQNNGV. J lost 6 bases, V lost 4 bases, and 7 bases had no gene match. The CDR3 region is CASSSYRGHGEQYF. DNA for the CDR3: TGTGCCAGCAGCTCCTACAGGGGGCACGGCGAGCAGTACTTC.

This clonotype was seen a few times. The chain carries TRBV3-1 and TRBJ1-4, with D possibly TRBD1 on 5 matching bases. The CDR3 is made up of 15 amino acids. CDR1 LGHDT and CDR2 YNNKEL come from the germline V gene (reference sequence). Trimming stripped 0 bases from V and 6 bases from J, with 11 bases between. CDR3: CASSQDRGFYEKLFF. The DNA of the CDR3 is TGTGCCAGCAGCCAAGATCGGGGGTTTTATGAAAAACTGTTTTTT.

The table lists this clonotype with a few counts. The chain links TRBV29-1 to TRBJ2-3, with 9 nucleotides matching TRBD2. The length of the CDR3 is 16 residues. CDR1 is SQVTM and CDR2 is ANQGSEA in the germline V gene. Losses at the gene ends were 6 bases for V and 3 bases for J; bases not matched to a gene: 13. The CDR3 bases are TGCAGCGTCTCCGGTGGGCGGGAGGGCCGGACAGATACGCAGTATTTT. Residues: CSVSGGREGRTDTQYF.

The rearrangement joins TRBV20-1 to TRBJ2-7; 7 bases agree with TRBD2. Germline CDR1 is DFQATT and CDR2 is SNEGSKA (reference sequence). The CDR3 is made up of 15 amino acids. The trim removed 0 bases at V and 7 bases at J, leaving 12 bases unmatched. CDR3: CSARDLTGGSREQYF. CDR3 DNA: TGCAGTGCTAGAGATTTAACGGGAGGTTCAAGGGAGCAGTACTTC.

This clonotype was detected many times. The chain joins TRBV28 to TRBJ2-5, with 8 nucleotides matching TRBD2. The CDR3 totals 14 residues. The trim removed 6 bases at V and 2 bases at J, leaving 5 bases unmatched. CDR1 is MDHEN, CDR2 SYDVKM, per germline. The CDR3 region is CASRIGGGQETQYF. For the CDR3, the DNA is TGTGCCAGCAGGATCGGGGGGGGTCAAGAGACCCAGTACTTC.

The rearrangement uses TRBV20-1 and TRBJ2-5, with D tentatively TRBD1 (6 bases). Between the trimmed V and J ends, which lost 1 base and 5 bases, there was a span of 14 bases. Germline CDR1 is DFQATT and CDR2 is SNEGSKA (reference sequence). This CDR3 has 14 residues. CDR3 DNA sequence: TGCAGTGCTAGAGGAGGCCAGGGGCGGGAGACCCAGTACTTC. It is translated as CSARGGQGRETQYF.

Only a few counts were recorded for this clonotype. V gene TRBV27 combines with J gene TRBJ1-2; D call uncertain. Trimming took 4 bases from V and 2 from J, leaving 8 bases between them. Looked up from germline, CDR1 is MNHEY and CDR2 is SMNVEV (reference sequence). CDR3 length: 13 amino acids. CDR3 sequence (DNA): TGTGCCAGCAGTTATAACCGAAACTATGGCTACACCTTC. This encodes CASSYNRNYGYTF.

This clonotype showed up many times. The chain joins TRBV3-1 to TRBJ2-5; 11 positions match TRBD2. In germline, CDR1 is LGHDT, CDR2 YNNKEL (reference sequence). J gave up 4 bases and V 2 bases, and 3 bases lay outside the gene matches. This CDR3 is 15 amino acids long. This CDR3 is CASSQKTSGRETQYF. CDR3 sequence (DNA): TGTGCCAGCAGCCAAAAAACTAGCGGGAGAGAGACCCAGTACTTC.

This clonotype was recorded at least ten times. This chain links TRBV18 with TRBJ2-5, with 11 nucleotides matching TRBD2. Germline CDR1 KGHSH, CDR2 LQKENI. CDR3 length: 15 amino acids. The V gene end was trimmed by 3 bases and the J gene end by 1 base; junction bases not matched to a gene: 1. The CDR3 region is CASSPGTSGQETQYF. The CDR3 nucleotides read TGTGCCAGCTCACCTGGGACTAGCGGCCAAGAGACCCAGTACTTC.

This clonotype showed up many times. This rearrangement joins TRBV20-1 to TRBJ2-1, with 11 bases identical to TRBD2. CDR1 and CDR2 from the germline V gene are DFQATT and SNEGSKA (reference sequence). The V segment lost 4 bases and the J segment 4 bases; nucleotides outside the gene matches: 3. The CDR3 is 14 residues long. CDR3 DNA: TGCAGTGCTAAAACTAGCGGGAGATACAATGAGCAGTTCTTC. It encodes CSAKTSGRYNEQFF.

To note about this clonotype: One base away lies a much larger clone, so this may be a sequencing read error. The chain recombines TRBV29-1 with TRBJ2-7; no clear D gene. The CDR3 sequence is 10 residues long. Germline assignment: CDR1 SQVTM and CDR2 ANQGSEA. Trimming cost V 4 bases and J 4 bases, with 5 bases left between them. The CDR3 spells CSVGEYEQYF. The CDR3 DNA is TGCAGCGTTGGGGAATACGAGCAGTACTTC.

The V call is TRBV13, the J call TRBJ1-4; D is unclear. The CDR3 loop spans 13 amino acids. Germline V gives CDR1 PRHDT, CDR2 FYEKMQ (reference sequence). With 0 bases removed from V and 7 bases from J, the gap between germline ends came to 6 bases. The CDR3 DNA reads TGTGCCAGCAGCTTAGGGGTCAGTGAAAAACTGTTTTTT. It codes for CASSLGVSEKLFF.